Listed below are T cell receptor beta chains from one sample, sequenced in a study of blood T cell repertoires in COVID-19. The repertoire was sequenced with immunoSEQ multiplex PCR; TCRdb's copy has only in-frame clones and lacks some. The data hold approximately 84,000 clones, with 60% to 75% observed a single time. Sequenced material: peripheral blood. These receptors came from a man between 50 and 59 years old with active or convalescent COVID-19. Both conserved end residues are part of each CDR3. The D gene is left open where the match is weak. Some rows mark clone size as missing; the rest say once, few, many or name a class of expanded clone.

clone size: .
D gene: TRBD1
V gene: TRBV18
J gene: TRBJ1-5
CDR3 DNA: TGTGCCAGCTCGGACAGGGAGAGACAGCCCCAGCATTTT
CDR3 protein: CASSDRERQPQHF

clone size: .
D gene: TRBD2
V gene: TRBV19
J gene: TRBJ2-3
CDR3 DNA: TGTGCCAGTAGTGTCACTAGCGGCCCCACAGATACGCAGTATTTT
CDR3 protein: CASSVTSGPTDTQYF

clone size: .
D gene: .
V gene: TRBV11-2
J gene: TRBJ2-2
CDR3 DNA: TGTGCCAGCAGCTTAGAGAGGAGGGGCACCGGGGAGCTGTTTTTT
CDR3 protein: CASSLERRGTGELFF

clone size: .
D gene: TRBD1
V gene: TRBV29-1
J gene: TRBJ1-1
CDR3 DNA: TGCAGCGTTCGGACAGGGGGCGACACTGAAGCTTTCTTT
CDR3 protein: CSVRTGGDTEAFF

clone size: .
D gene: .
V gene: TRBV6-5
J gene: TRBJ1-2
CDR3 DNA: TGTGCCAGCTCAATGGGGGGGGCCTATGGCTACACCTTC
CDR3 protein: CASSMGGAYGYTF

clone size: few
D gene: .
V gene: TRBV6-5
J gene: TRBJ1-6
CDR3 DNA: TGTGCCAGCAGTTACTGGTCAGGGTGGAATTCACCCCTCCACTTT
CDR3 protein: CASSYWSGWNSPLHF

clone size: .
D gene: TRBD1
V gene: TRBV18
J gene: TRBJ1-2
CDR3 DNA: TGTGCCAGCTCAGTGACCGGGACAGGGTTCGGCTACACCTTC
CDR3 protein: CASSVTGTGFGYTF

clone size: .
D gene: .
V gene: TRBV6-1
J gene: TRBJ1-5
CDR3 DNA: TGTGCCAGCAGTGAAGTGGGTGGATTGACAGGCAATTTT
CDR3 protein: CASSEVGGLTGNF

clone size: .
D gene: TRBD1
V gene: TRBV7-2
J gene: TRBJ1-2
CDR3 DNA: TGTGCCAGCAGCACGGGACAGGGGGGCTACACCTTC
CDR3 protein: CASSTGQGGYTF

clone size: .
D gene: .
V gene: TRBV5-1
J gene: TRBJ2-7
CDR3 DNA: TGCGCCAGCAGCCCATCCGGGACAACCCACGAGCAGTACTTC
CDR3 protein: CASSPSGTTHEQYF

clone size: .
D gene: .
V gene: TRBV1
J gene: TRBJ2-5
CDR3 DNA: TGCACCAGCAGCCAAGATAACCAGCGGGGCCGTCTGGGGACCCAGTACTTC
CDR3 protein: CTSSQDNQRGRLGTQYF

clone size: .
D gene: TRBD1
V gene: TRBV7-9
J gene: TRBJ1-1
CDR3 DNA: TGTGCCAGCAGGGACCCGACAGGGACTGGAGGGAACACTGAAGCTTTCTTT
CDR3 protein: CASRDPTGTGGNTEAFF

clone size: .
D gene: TRBD1
V gene: TRBV6-2/TRBV6-3
J gene: TRBJ1-2
CDR3 DNA: TGTGCCAGCACCCCTAGACAGGGGAATGGCTACACCTTC
CDR3 protein: CASTPRQGNGYTF

clone size: .
D gene: .
V gene: TRBV30
J gene: TRBJ2-2
CDR3 DNA: TGTGCGCGAGCCGGGGGGCTCGGGGAGCTGTTTTTT
CDR3 protein: CARAGGLGELFF

clone size: .
D gene: .
V gene: TRBV6-5
J gene: TRBJ1-2
CDR3 DNA: TGTGCCAGCAGTCGACAGGTTTTTTATGGCTACACCTTC
CDR3 protein: CASSRQVFYGYTF

clone size: .
D gene: TRBD2
V gene: TRBV9
J gene: TRBJ2-2
CDR3 DNA: TGTGCCAGCAGCGTAGCGGCGGGGGGGAACACCGGGGAGCTGTTTTTT
CDR3 protein: CASSVAAGGNTGELFF

clone size: .
D gene: .
V gene: TRBV5-4
J gene: TRBJ2-1
CDR3 DNA: TGTGCCAGCAGCTTATTGGGGGGGGCGGGGGACAATGAGCAGTTCTTC
CDR3 protein: CASSLLGGAGDNEQFF

clone size: .
D gene: .
V gene: TRBV9
J gene: TRBJ2-3
CDR3 DNA: TGTGCCAGCAGCGTAGGGGTGGGGGGTAGCACAGATACGCAGTATTTT
CDR3 protein: CASSVGVGGSTDTQYF

clone size: .
D gene: .
V gene: TRBV29-1
J gene: TRBJ1-1
CDR3 DNA: TGCAGCGTTGAATCCTCGGTAGCGGCTGAAGCTTTCTTT
CDR3 protein: CSVESSVAAEAFF

clone size: .
D gene: TRBD1
V gene: TRBV7-9
J gene: TRBJ1-2
CDR3 DNA: TGTGCCAGCAGTCTAGTCATCGTCGGACAGGGTAACTATGGCTACACCTTC
CDR3 protein: CASSLVIVGQGNYGYTF

clone size: .
D gene: .
V gene: TRBV4-3
J gene: TRBJ2-2
CDR3 DNA: TGCGCCAGCAGCCAACATGTAGATGCGAGGCCCGGGGAGCTGTTTTTT
CDR3 protein: CASSQHVDARPGELFF

clone size: .
D gene: .
V gene: TRBV3-1/TRBV3-2
J gene: TRBJ1-2
CDR3 DNA: TGTGCCAGCAGCCAAGTGGGCAGCTATGGCTACACCTTC
CDR3 protein: CASSQVGSYGYTF

clone size: .
D gene: .
V gene: TRBV11-2
J gene: TRBJ2-7
CDR3 DNA: TGTGCCAGCAGCTTAGATACCAGCGGCTACGAGCAGTACTTC
CDR3 protein: CASSLDTSGYEQYF

clone size: .
D gene: .
V gene: TRBV5-1
J gene: TRBJ2-6
CDR3 DNA: TGCGCCAGCCGACGAGTGACAAGTGGGGCCAACGTCCTGACTTTC
CDR3 protein: CASRRVTSGANVLTF

clone size: .
D gene: TRBD2
V gene: TRBV10-3
J gene: TRBJ2-1
CDR3 DNA: TGTGCCACAGGCAGCGGGGCTGACAATGAGCAGTTCTTC
CDR3 protein: CATGSGADNEQFF

clone size: .
D gene: TRBD2
V gene: TRBV10-3
J gene: TRBJ2-1
CDR3 DNA: TGTGCCATCAGTGAGTTTTTCGGGACTAGCCTACATGAGCAGTTCTTC
CDR3 protein: CAISEFFGTSLHEQFF

clone size: few
D gene: TRBD2
V gene: TRBV29-1
J gene: TRBJ2-2
CDR3 DNA: TGCAGCGTTAGGAGCGGGGGTGGCACCGGGGAGCTGTTTTTT
CDR3 protein: CSVRSGGGTGELFF

clone size: .
D gene: TRBD2
V gene: TRBV6-4
J gene: TRBJ2-5
CDR3 DNA: TGTGCCAGCAGTTTGGGCGGGGGAACTCAAGAGACCCAGTACTTC
CDR3 protein: CASSLGGGTQETQYF

clone size: .
D gene: .
V gene: TRBV4-2
J gene: TRBJ2-5
CDR3 DNA: TGTGCCAGCAGCCAAGAGGTTCTTCGGAGGGGGCCTGTGCAGACCCAGTACTTC
CDR3 protein: CASSQEVLRRGPVQTQYF

clone size: once
D gene: .
V gene: TRBV2
J gene: TRBJ2-3
CDR3 DNA: TGTGCCAGCAGTGACCCAGCGGGCGCAGATACGCAGTATTTT
CDR3 protein: CASSDPAGADTQYF

clone size: .
D gene: .
V gene: TRBV5-5
J gene: TRBJ1-1
CDR3 DNA: TGTGCCAGCAGCTCGCGGAGGACAGTCAACACTGAAGCTTTCTTT
CDR3 protein: CASSSRRTVNTEAFF

clone size: many
D gene: TRBD1
V gene: TRBV24-1
J gene: TRBJ1-4
CDR3 DNA: TGTGCCACCAGTGACTCTGGACAGGGGGGTGAAAAACTGTTTTTT
CDR3 protein: CATSDSGQGGEKLFF

clone size: .
D gene: .
V gene: TRBV7-8
J gene: TRBJ2-1
CDR3 DNA: TGTGCCAGCAGCCCAGCCCTAGGCTGGGAGCAGTTCTTC
CDR3 protein: CASSPALGWEQFF

clone size: .
D gene: .
V gene: TRBV7-2
J gene: TRBJ2-2
CDR3 DNA: TGTGCCAGCAGGACCACAGGGCCCCTAACCGGGGAGCTGTTTTTT
CDR3 protein: CASRTTGPLTGELFF

clone size: few
D gene: .
V gene: TRBV4-3
J gene: TRBJ1-4
CDR3 DNA: TGCGCCAGCAGCCAAGAGCAGGCAACTAATGAAAAACTGTTTTTT
CDR3 protein: CASSQEQATNEKLFF

clone size: .
D gene: TRBD2
V gene: TRBV9
J gene: TRBJ2-1
CDR3 DNA: TGTGCCAGCAGCTCCCGGGGGGGGGCGTCGGACAATGAGCAGTTCTTC
CDR3 protein: CASSSRGGASDNEQFF

clone size: .
D gene: TRBD1
V gene: TRBV3-1/TRBV3-2
J gene: TRBJ1-4
CDR3 DNA: TGTGCCAGCAGCCAAGATCCAGGGGGTGTTGAAAAACTGTTTTTT
CDR3 protein: CASSQDPGGVEKLFF

clone size: few
D gene: TRBD1
V gene: TRBV6-2/TRBV6-3
J gene: TRBJ1-6
CDR3 DNA: TGTGCCAGCAGTGACCACAGGGGGCGGAATTCACCCCTCCACTTT
CDR3 protein: CASSDHRGRNSPLHF

clone size: few
D gene: TRBD1
V gene: TRBV19
J gene: TRBJ1-3
CDR3 DNA: TGTGCCAGTAGTATGACAGGGGGAAACACCATATATTTT
CDR3 protein: CASSMTGGNTIYF

clone size: .
D gene: .
V gene: TRBV29-1
J gene: TRBJ2-3
CDR3 DNA: TGCAGCGGTACTAAGACAGGCCGTGGGGATACGCAGTATTTT
CDR3 protein: CSGTKTGRGDTQYF

clone size: .
D gene: TRBD2
V gene: TRBV5-1
J gene: TRBJ2-5
CDR3 DNA: TGCGCCAGCAGCTTGGGTAGCGGGGGGGTCCAAGAGACCCAGTACTTC
CDR3 protein: CASSLGSGGVQETQYF

clone size: few
D gene: .
V gene: TRBV29-1
J gene: TRBJ1-1
CDR3 DNA: TGCAGCGTTGAAGTTACTCCTAACACTGAAGCTTTCTTT
CDR3 protein: CSVEVTPNTEAFF